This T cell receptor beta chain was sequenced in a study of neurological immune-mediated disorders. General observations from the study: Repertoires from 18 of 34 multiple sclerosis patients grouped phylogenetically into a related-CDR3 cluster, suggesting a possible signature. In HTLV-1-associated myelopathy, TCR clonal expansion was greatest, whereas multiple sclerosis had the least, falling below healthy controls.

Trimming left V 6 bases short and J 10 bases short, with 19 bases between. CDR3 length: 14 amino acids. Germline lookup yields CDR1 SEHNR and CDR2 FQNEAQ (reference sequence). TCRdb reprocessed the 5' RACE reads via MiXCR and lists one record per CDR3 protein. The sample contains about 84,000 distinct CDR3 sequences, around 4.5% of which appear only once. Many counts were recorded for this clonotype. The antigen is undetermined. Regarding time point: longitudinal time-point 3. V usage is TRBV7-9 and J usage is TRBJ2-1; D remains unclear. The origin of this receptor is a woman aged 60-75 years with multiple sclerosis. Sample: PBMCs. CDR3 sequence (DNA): TGTGCCAGCAGAGACACCTCGCCAATCGGGGAGCAGTTCTTC. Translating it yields CASRDTSPIGEQFF.